Below are 3 T cell receptor beta chains sequenced from a single sample in a study of T cell responses to AZD1222 COVID-19 vaccine. Only in-frame clones appear in the TCRdb table, and some are missing; sequencing was by immunoSEQ multiplex PCR. The sample lists over 110,000 clones, 85% to 90% seen once, with 1.6% in the top ten. The sample in question was peripheral blood, obtained 28 days after the second AZD1222 dose. These receptors all come from an adult who received the AZD1222 COVID-19 vaccine.

The V gene is TRBV28, the J gene TRBJ2-7, with D perhaps given as TRBD1 or TRBD2 (5 bases each). V lost 3 bases and J lost 1, with 19 bases in between. This CDR3 has 17 amino acids. CDR1 MDHEN and CDR2 SYDVKM come from the germline V gene. CDR3 loop: CASSLSRDRGRSYEQYV. The CDR3 nucleotides read TGTGCCAGCAGTTTGTCTCGGGACCGAGGTAGATCCTACGAGCAGTACGTC.

The gene calls are TRBV19 and TRBJ1-5; D not certain. The CDR3 contains 15 residues. CDR1 is LNHDA and CDR2 is SQIVND in the germline V gene (reference sequence). Trimming removed 7 bases from V and 3 bases from J, with 16 bases in between. The CDR3 DNA sequence: TGTGCCAGTAAACTGTTGCAGGTCCACAATCAGCCCCAGCATTTT. Protein: CASKLLQVHNQPQHF.

This chain joins TRBV5-1 and TRBJ2-3; TRBD2 might be the D (5 bases). With 0 bases removed from V and 2 bases from J, the gap between germline ends came to 10 bases. CDR3 length: 15 residues. Germline V gene sequence: CDR1 SGHRS, CDR2 YFSETQ. The CDR3 reads CASSLGGVATDTQYF. The CDR3, as DNA: TGCGCCAGCAGCTTGGGGGGAGTAGCCACAGATACGCAGTATTTT. Complete variable domain (other parts from reference TRBV5-1 and TRBJ2-3): KAGVTQTPRYLIKTRGQQVTLSCSPISGHRSVSWYQQTPGQGLQFLFEYFSETQRNKGNFPGRFSGRQFSNSRSEMNVSTLELGDSALYLCASSLGGVATDTQYFGPGTRLTVL.